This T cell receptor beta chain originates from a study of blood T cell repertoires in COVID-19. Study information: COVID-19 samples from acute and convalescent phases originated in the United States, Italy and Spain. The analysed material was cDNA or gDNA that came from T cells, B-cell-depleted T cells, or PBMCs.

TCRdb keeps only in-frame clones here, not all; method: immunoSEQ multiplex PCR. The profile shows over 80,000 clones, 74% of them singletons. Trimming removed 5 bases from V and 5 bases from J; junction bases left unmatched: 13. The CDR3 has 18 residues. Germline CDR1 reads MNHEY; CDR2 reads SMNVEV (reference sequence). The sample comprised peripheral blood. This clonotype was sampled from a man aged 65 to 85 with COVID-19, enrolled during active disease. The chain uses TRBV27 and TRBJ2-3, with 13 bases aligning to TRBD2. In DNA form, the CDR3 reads TGTGCCAGCAGTCTAAGGACTAGCGGGAGCATTCCAATAGATACGCAGTATTTT. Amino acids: CASSLRTSGSIPIDTQYF.